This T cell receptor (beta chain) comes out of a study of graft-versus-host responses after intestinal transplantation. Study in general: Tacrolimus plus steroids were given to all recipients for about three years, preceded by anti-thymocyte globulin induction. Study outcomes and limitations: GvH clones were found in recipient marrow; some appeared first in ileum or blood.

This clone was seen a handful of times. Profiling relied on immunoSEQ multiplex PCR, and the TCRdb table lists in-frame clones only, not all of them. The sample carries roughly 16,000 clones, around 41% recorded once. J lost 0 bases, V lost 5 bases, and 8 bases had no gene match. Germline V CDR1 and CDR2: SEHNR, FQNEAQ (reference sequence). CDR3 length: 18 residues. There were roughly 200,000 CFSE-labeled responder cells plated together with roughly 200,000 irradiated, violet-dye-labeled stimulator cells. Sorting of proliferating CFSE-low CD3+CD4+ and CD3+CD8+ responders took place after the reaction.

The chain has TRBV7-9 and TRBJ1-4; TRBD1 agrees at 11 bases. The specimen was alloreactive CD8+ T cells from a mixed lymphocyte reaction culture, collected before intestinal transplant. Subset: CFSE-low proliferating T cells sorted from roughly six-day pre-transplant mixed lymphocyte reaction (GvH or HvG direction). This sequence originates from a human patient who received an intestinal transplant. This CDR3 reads CASSPYRDRGATNEKLFF. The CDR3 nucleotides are TGTGCCAGCAGCCCGTACCGGGACAGGGGGGCAACTAATGAAAAACTGTTTTTT.